These T cell receptor beta chains were read from a single sample in a study of shared clonotypes between healthy human individuals. The assay was immunoSEQ multiplex PCR, and TCRdb's table has in-frame clones only and misses some. This table has just over 2,000,000 clones, about 95% appearing once. Material: naive CD8+ T cells sorted from blood. The receptors originated from a man younger than 30 in good health. Each CDR3 is given with its conserved first and last residue. The D gene is left open where the match is weak. Only part of the rows carry a size: once, few, many, or a class if the clone is expanded.

d_call: .; clone_size: .; j_call: TRBJ2-6; v_call: TRBV2; cdr3_aa: CASTGTSGANVLTF; cdr3_nt: TGTGCCAGCACCGGAACCTCTGGGGCCAACGTCCTGACTTTC
d_call: .; clone_size: .; j_call: TRBJ2-3; v_call: TRBV9; cdr3_aa: CASSVVGPGISTDTQYF; cdr3_nt: TGTGCCAGCAGCGTAGTGGGGCCCGGGATAAGCACAGATACGCAGTATTTT
d_call: .; clone_size: .; j_call: TRBJ2-7; v_call: TRBV28; cdr3_aa: CASTPDLITYEQYF; cdr3_nt: TGTGCCAGCACCCCTGACCTGATTACCTACGAGCAGTACTTC
d_call: TRBD1; clone_size: .; j_call: TRBJ1-1; v_call: TRBV5-1; cdr3_aa: CASSWGQTNTEAFF; cdr3_nt: TGCGCCAGCAGCTGGGGACAGACGAACACTGAAGCTTTCTTT
d_call: TRBD1; clone_size: .; j_call: TRBJ2-3; v_call: TRBV10-1; cdr3_aa: CASSDPGQTPDTQYF; cdr3_nt: TGCGCCAGCAGTGACCCGGGACAGACACCAGATACGCAGTATTTT
d_call: .; clone_size: .; j_call: TRBJ2-7; v_call: TRBV4-3; cdr3_aa: CASSQTQGTSEQYF; cdr3_nt: TGCGCCAGCAGCCAGACACAGGGTACGAGCGAGCAGTACTTC
d_call: .; clone_size: .; j_call: TRBJ1-1; v_call: TRBV5-1; cdr3_aa: CASSEAGDGTEAFF; cdr3_nt: TGCGCCAGCAGCGAAGCGGGGGACGGTACTGAAGCTTTCTTT
d_call: .; clone_size: once; j_call: TRBJ1-2; v_call: TRBV13; cdr3_aa: CASSLGQGGGYTF; cdr3_nt: TGTGCCAGCAGCTTAGGACAGGGCGGTGGCTACACCTTC
d_call: TRBD1; clone_size: .; j_call: TRBJ2-7; v_call: TRBV11-1; cdr3_aa: CASSLSGTGAYEQYF; cdr3_nt: TGTGCCAGCAGTCTCTCCGGGACAGGGGCCTACGAGCAGTACTTC
d_call: TRBD1; clone_size: .; j_call: TRBJ1-1; v_call: TRBV19; cdr3_aa: CASSPRTGQNTEAFF; cdr3_nt: TGTGCCAGTAGTCCTCGGACAGGTCAAAACACTGAAGCTTTCTTT
d_call: .; clone_size: .; j_call: TRBJ2-5; v_call: TRBV25-1; cdr3_aa: CASSELSVQETQYF; cdr3_nt: TGTGCCAGCAGTGAACTCTCGGTCCAAGAGACCCAGTACTTC
d_call: .; clone_size: .; j_call: TRBJ2-1; v_call: TRBV7-9; cdr3_aa: CASSLASDEQFF; cdr3_nt: TGTGCCAGCAGCTTAGCGTCTGATGAGCAGTTCTTC
d_call: .; clone_size: .; j_call: TRBJ2-2; v_call: TRBV4-3; cdr3_aa: CASSQERGSGELFF; cdr3_nt: TGCGCCAGCAGCCAAGAGCGAGGGTCCGGGGAGCTGTTTTTT
d_call: .; clone_size: .; j_call: TRBJ2-3; v_call: TRBV12-5; cdr3_aa: CASGGGFGGDTQYF; cdr3_nt: TGTGCTAGTGGTGGAGGGTTTGGAGGGGATACGCAGTATTTT
d_call: TRBD1; clone_size: .; j_call: TRBJ2-5; v_call: TRBV9; cdr3_aa: CASSPRDRELLGTQYF; cdr3_nt: TGTGCCAGCAGCCCGAGGGACAGGGAGCTCTTAGGGACCCAGTACTTC
d_call: TRBD1; clone_size: .; j_call: TRBJ1-2; v_call: TRBV18; cdr3_aa: CASSSTGGDYGYTF; cdr3_nt: TGTGCCAGCTCATCTACAGGGGGGGACTATGGCTACACCTTC
d_call: .; clone_size: .; j_call: TRBJ2-2; v_call: TRBV7-6; cdr3_aa: CASSPWGLAANTGELFF; cdr3_nt: TGTGCCAGCAGCCCCTGGGGCTTAGCTGCGAACACCGGGGAGCTGTTTTTT
d_call: TRBD1; clone_size: .; j_call: TRBJ2-7; v_call: TRBV5-6; cdr3_aa: CASSWWDRGLYEQYF; cdr3_nt: TGTGCCAGCAGCTGGTGGGACAGGGGGCTCTACGAGCAGTACTTC
d_call: TRBD1; clone_size: .; j_call: TRBJ2-3; v_call: TRBV7-9; cdr3_aa: CASSSPDSTGDPTDTQYF; cdr3_nt: TGTGCCAGCAGCTCCCCAGATTCGACAGGGGACCCCACAGATACGCAGTATTTT
d_call: .; clone_size: .; j_call: TRBJ2-7; v_call: TRBV28; cdr3_aa: CASTHSYGTYEQYF; cdr3_nt: TGTGCCAGCACCCACTCCTACGGGACCTACGAGCAGTACTTC
d_call: .; clone_size: .; j_call: TRBJ2-3; v_call: TRBV11-2; cdr3_aa: CASSLVSGLPSDTQYF; cdr3_nt: TGTGCCAGCAGCTTAGTTTCCGGACTCCCCTCTGATACGCAGTATTTT
d_call: TRBD2; clone_size: .; j_call: TRBJ2-3; v_call: TRBV5-1; cdr3_aa: CASSLAVAGAGWTDTQYF; cdr3_nt: TGCGCCAGCAGCTTGGCAGTAGCGGGAGCCGGGTGGACAGATACGCAGTATTTT
d_call: .; clone_size: .; j_call: TRBJ2-7; v_call: TRBV5-4; cdr3_aa: CASSLGDSAYEQYF; cdr3_nt: TGTGCCAGCAGCTTGGGGGACTCCGCCTACGAGCAGTACTTC
d_call: TRBD2; clone_size: .; j_call: TRBJ2-1; v_call: TRBV2; cdr3_aa: CASSEGRDYHSYNEQFF; cdr3_nt: TGTGCCAGCAGTGAAGGAAGGGACTACCACTCCTACAATGAGCAGTTCTTC
d_call: TRBD2; clone_size: .; j_call: TRBJ2-3; v_call: TRBV2; cdr3_aa: CASSEVAGGGTDTQYF; cdr3_nt: TGTGCCAGCAGTGAGGTGGCGGGGGGCGGCACAGATACGCAGTATTTT
d_call: .; clone_size: .; j_call: TRBJ2-3; v_call: TRBV27; cdr3_aa: CASSLLAGSTDTQYF; cdr3_nt: TGTGCCAGCAGTTTACTGGCGGGGAGCACAGATACGCAGTATTTT
d_call: .; clone_size: .; j_call: TRBJ2-5; v_call: TRBV6-5; cdr3_aa: CASSYSSGEVFETQYF; cdr3_nt: TGTGCCAGCAGTTACTCTTCGGGGGAGGTTTTTGAGACCCAGTACTTC
d_call: .; clone_size: .; j_call: TRBJ1-1; v_call: TRBV5-4; cdr3_aa: CASSLGGANTEAFF; cdr3_nt: TGTGCCAGCAGCTTGGGCGGGGCGAACACTGAAGCTTTCTTT
d_call: .; clone_size: .; j_call: TRBJ2-7; v_call: TRBV7-9; cdr3_aa: CASSLGEFDEQYF; cdr3_nt: TGTGCCAGCAGCTTAGGAGAATTCGACGAGCAGTACTTC